This T cell receptor (beta chain) was identified in a study of CD8 T cells in ankylosing spondylitis. Study-wide results and caveats: Before this, some motif variants had been reported in reactive arthritis synovial fluid and blood. Blood of patients with ankylosing spondylitis appeared to be characterized by a TCR beta motif of eight highly homologous variants.

V was trimmed by 0 bases and J by 0 bases, leaving 9 bases between them. Germline V CDR1 and CDR2: LGHDT, YNNKEL (reference sequence). CDR3 length equals 16 residues. This clonotype was detected only once. The antigen remains undetermined. TCRdb re-called the 5' RACE reads through MiXCR, storing one row per CDR3 protein. The sample includes roughly 220,000 distinct CDR3 sequences, around 16% of them seen just once. Sequencing was performed on blood, either unsorted or a sorted T cell fraction (not recorded which). The chain employs TRBV3-1 and TRBJ1-3, with D unclear. The source is a male donor with ankylosing spondylitis. CDR3 sequence reads: CASSQEAGSSGNTIYF. DNA for the CDR3: TGTGCCAGCAGCCAAGAGGCAGGATCCTCTGGAAACACCATATATTTT.